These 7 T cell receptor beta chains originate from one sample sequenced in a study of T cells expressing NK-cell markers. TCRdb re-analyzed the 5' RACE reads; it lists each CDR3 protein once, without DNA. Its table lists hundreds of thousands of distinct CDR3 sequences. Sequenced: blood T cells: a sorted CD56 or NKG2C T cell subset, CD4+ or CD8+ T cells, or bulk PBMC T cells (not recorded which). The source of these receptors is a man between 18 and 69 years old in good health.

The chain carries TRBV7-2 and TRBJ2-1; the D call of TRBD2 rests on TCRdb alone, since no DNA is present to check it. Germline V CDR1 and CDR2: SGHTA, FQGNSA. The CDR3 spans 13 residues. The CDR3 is CASSLGPEGPQFF.

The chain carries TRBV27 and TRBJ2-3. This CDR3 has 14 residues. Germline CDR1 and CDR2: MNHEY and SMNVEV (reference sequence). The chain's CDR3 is CASSLSASQDTQYF.

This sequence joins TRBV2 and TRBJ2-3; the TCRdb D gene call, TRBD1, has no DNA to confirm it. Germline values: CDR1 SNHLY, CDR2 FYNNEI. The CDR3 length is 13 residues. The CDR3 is CASSLRQAVTQYF.

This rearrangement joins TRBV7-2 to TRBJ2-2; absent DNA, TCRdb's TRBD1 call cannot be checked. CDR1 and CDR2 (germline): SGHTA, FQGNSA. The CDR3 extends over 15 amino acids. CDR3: CASSIRDSYTGELFF.

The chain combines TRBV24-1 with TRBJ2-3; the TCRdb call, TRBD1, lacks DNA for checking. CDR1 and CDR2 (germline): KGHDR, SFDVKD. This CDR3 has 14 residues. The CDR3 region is CATGRQGNTDTQYF.

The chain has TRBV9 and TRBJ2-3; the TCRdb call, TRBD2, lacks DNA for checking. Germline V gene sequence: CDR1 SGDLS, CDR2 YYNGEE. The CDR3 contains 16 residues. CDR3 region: CASSVEASVRTDTQYF.

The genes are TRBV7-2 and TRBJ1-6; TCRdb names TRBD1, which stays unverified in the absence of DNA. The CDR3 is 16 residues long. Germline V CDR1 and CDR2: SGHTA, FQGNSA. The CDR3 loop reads CASSLEQTAPNSPLHF.